Listed below are T cell receptor beta chains from one sample, sequenced in a study of Ad26.COV2.S vaccination and SARS-CoV-2 variants. Clones were read by immunoSEQ multiplex PCR, and TCRdb kept only the in-frame ones, dropping some. The data show about 180,000 clones, around nine tenths seen once. Specimen: peripheral blood, collected after recovery from COVID-19. These receptors originate from a human donor who had recovered from COVID-19. Both conserved end residues are part of each CDR3. A D gene is named only where the DNA matches it firmly. Some rows have no size entry. The others give once, few or many, or a class for an expanded clone.

-,TRBJ2-7,-,TRBV27,TGTGCCAGCAGTTTAGGTCGAGGGGCCCCATACGAGCAGTACTTC,CASSLGRGAPYEQYF
-,TRBJ2-7,-,TRBV6-5,TGTGCCAGCAATGGGCTTAGGAGGCCCGACCTCCCCTACTTC,CASNGLRRPDLPYF
-,TRBJ2-7,few,TRBV2,TGTGCCAGCACCGAGATTAACCTAAACTACGAGCAGTACTTC,CASTEINLNYEQYF
TRBD1,TRBJ2-7,few,TRBV27,TGTGCCAGCAGTGCGGACAGGGCGCTCTACGAGCAGTACTTC,CASSADRALYEQYF
TRBD2,TRBJ2-7,-,TRBV4-1,TGCGCCAGCAGCCCTCTTGGGGAGGGACTAAGGGACGAGCAGTACTTC,CASSPLGEGLRDEQYF
-,TRBJ1-2,-,TRBV27,TGTGCCAGCAGTTCAGCTCCTGGACTGGATGGCTACACCTTC,CASSSAPGLDGYTF
-,TRBJ2-3,-,TRBV12-3/TRBV12-4,TGTGCCAGCAGTTTTTGGGGGACAGATACGCAGTATTTT,CASSFWGTDTQYF
-,TRBJ1-3,few,TRBV19,TGTGCCAGTAGTGACTCCGGGACATTTGGAAACACCATATATTTT,CASSDSGTFGNTIYF
-,TRBJ2-3,-,TRBV3-1/TRBV3-2,TGTGCCAGCAGCCAAGGAGGGGGTGTGGTGGATACGCAGTATTTT,CASSQGGGVVDTQYF
-,TRBJ2-5,-,TRBV7-3,TGTGCCAGCAGCCCCGGGACTGACCTACGGACCCAGTACTTC,CASSPGTDLRTQYF
-,TRBJ2-1,-,TRBV7-7,TGTGCTAGCAGCTTAGGGTCGGGGTCGGGCAATGAGCAGTTCTTC,CASSLGSGSGNEQFF
-,TRBJ2-3,-,TRBV7-9,TGTGCCAGCCACAGCCAAGGGCCTGGTACGCAGTATTTT,CASHSQGPGTQYF
-,TRBJ2-3,once,TRBV5-1,TGCGCCAGCGGACCGGACACGTCAAGCACAGATACGCAGTATTTT,CASGPDTSSTDTQYF
TRBD1,TRBJ2-1,-,TRBV9,TGTGCCAGCAGCAAAGGACAGGGTGTGTGGAATGAGCAGTTCTTC,CASSKGQGVWNEQFF
-,TRBJ2-1,-,TRBV10-3,TGTGCCACCCGGGGCCCCTACAATGAGCAGTTCTTC,CATRGPYNEQFF
TRBD2,TRBJ2-7,-,TRBV6-5,TGTGCCAGCAGTTACGCCAGCGGGAGGGCCGGGGGCGAGCAGTACTTC,CASSYASGRAGGEQYF
-,TRBJ2-5,-,TRBV7-9,TGTGCCAGCAGCTTGGGCGGGGTAGAGACCCAGTACTTC,CASSLGGVETQYF
-,TRBJ2-1,-,TRBV25-1,TGTGCCAGCAGCCTTCAGGGCCATGAGCAGTTCTTC,CASSLQGHEQFF
-,TRBJ1-2,few,TRBV12-3/TRBV12-4,TGTGCCAGCAGTTTTGGCAGGGATTATGGCTACACCTTC,CASSFGRDYGYTF
TRBD2,TRBJ2-7,-,TRBV7-6,TGTGCCAGCAGCTTATGGGGTAGCGGGAGAACGGACCCCTACGAGCAGTACTTC,CASSLWGSGRTDPYEQYF
-,TRBJ1-4,-,TRBV3-1/TRBV3-2,TGTGCCAGCAGCCAAGATATCTCTCTGTTTTTT,CASSQDISLFF
-,TRBJ1-2,-,TRBV2,TGTGCCAGCAGTGAAAGAAGGACAGTTGATGGCTACACCTTC,CASSERRTVDGYTF
TRBD1,TRBJ2-7,-,TRBV19,TGTGCCAGTAGTAACGCAGGACAGGTCTCCTACGAGCAGTACTTC,CASSNAGQVSYEQYF
-,TRBJ1-2,-,TRBV20-1,TGCAGTGCTAGAGATTTTTATGGCTACACCTTC,CSARDFYGYTF
-,TRBJ2-1,-,TRBV11-3,TGTGCCAGCAGCCCTGGTGGAGCCAGCTCCTACAATGAGCAGTTCTTC,CASSPGGASSYNEQFF
TRBD1,TRBJ2-7,-,TRBV3-1/TRBV3-2,TGTGCCAGCAGTCTTCTCCGGGACAGGGTAGACGAGCAGTACTTC,CASSLLRDRVDEQYF
TRBD2,TRBJ2-7,-,TRBV7-2,TGTGCCAGCAGCTTAGTAGCGGGGGGTACCTACGAGCAGTACTTC,CASSLVAGGTYEQYF
TRBD2,TRBJ2-3,-,TRBV18,TGTGCCAGCTCACCCTTGACTAGCGGGGTGTCTAGCACAGATACGCAGTATTTT,CASSPLTSGVSSTDTQYF
-,TRBJ1-5,-,TRBV4-2,TGTGCCAGCAGCCAAGGACCCCGGGAGTATGGCAATCAGCCCCAGCATTTT,CASSQGPREYGNQPQHF
TRBD2,TRBJ2-1,few,TRBV4-2,TGTGCCAGCAGCCAACTAGCGGGGGGTCACAATGAGCAGTTCTTC,CASSQLAGGHNEQFF
TRBD2,TRBJ2-1,-,TRBV28,TGTGCCAGCAGTCCGGGGACTAGCGGGGGCATCCGCAATGAGCAGTTCTTC,CASSPGTSGGIRNEQFF
TRBD2,TRBJ2-7,-,TRBV25-1,TGTGCCAGCGGGGGACTAGCGGGGGCCTACGAGCAGTACTTC,CASGGLAGAYEQYF
TRBD1,TRBJ2-3,-,TRBV11-3,TGTGCCAGCAGCTTACAGGGGGTCACAGATACGCAGTATTTT,CASSLQGVTDTQYF
-,TRBJ2-5,-,TRBV5-1,TGCGCCAGCAGCTTTGGGCTAGAGAGTGCTCAGTACTTC,CASSFGLESAQYF
-,TRBJ2-5,-,TRBV29-1,TGCAGCGCACCGGGGGTTATACAAGAGACCCAGTACTTC,CSAPGVIQETQYF
TRBD2,TRBJ2-7,-,TRBV11-2,TGTGCCAGCAGCTTAGGGCCAGGACTAGCGGCTTCCTACGAGCAGTACTTC,CASSLGPGLAASYEQYF
-,TRBJ2-4,-,TRBV6-6,TGTGCCAGCAGTTACGGGAAGAGGCCCAAAAACATTCAGTACTTC,CASSYGKRPKNIQYF
-,TRBJ2-7,-,TRBV6-6,TGTGCCTCGGACGGGTTCCCCGATCAAGGCGAGCAGTACTTC,CASDGFPDQGEQYF
-,TRBJ1-1,-,TRBV7-9,TGTGCCAGCAGTCTCTTTGGGGAGGGAAACACTGAAGCTTTCTTT,CASSLFGEGNTEAFF